These 14 T cell receptor beta chains came from one sample sequenced in a study of blood T cell repertoires in COVID-19. The table came from immunoSEQ multiplex PCR; TCRdb's copy has only in-frame clones and leaves some out. The profile shows approximately 270,000 clones, 70% to 90% of them singletons. The material sequenced was peripheral blood. The receptor set was obtained from a woman in her twenties or thirties with COVID-19, enrolled during active disease.

This chain links TRBV5-4 with TRBJ2-1; D possibly corresponds to TRBD2 (6 bases). Trimming stripped 5 bases from V and 0 bases from J, with 9 bases between. CDR1 and CDR2 from the germline V gene are SGHNT and YYREEE (reference sequence). This CDR3 has 14 amino acids. The CDR3 DNA follows: TGTGCCAGCAGTCGGGGGAACTCCTACAATGAGCAGTTCTTC. Translation: CASSRGNSYNEQFF.

This rearrangement joins TRBV9 to TRBJ2-5, with 9 bases matching TRBD2. The germline gives CDR1 SGDLS, CDR2 YYNGEE. V shed 2 bases, J shed 4 bases, and the junction held 0 bases outside the gene matches. This CDR3 contains 13 residues. CDR3 in amino acids: CASSVTSGETQYF. In DNA form, the CDR3 reads TGTGCCAGCAGCGTGACTAGCGGAGAGACCCAGTACTTC. Filled out from reference TRBV9 and TRBJ2-5, the complete variable domain reads DSGVTQTPKHLITATGQRVTLRCSPRSGDLSVYWYQQSLDQGLQFLIQYYNGEERAKGNILERFSAQQFPDLHSELNLSSLELGDSALYFCASSVTSGETQYFGPGTRLLVL.

The chain couples TRBV4-3 to TRBJ1-6, with D perhaps TRBD1 (6 bases). V was shortened by 4 bases and J by 7 bases, with 14 bases between the two germline ends. This CDR3 has 15 residues. Germline CDR1 LGHNA, CDR2 YSLEER. The DNA of the CDR3 is TGCGCCAGCAGCCGGCAAACAGGGAACAATTCACCCCTCCACTTT. It is translated as CASSRQTGNNSPLHF.

The chain combines TRBV11-3 with TRBJ2-2; tentative D call: TRBD1 (5 bases). Germline-derived CDR1 and CDR2 are SGHNT and YENEEA. The germline V and J ends were trimmed by 3 bases and 4 bases, with 21 bases remaining between them. The CDR3 runs to 18 residues. The CDR3 sequence: CASSLGIDSKGGTGELFF. The CDR3 DNA sequence: TGTGCCAGCAGCTTGGGGATCGACAGTAAGGGCGGCACCGGGGAGCTGTTTTTT. The complete variable domain, with remaining parts taken from reference TRBV11-3 and TRBJ2-2, reads EAGVVQSPRYKIIEKKQPVAFWCNPISGHNTLYWYLQNLGQGPELLIRYENEEAVDDSQLPKDRFSAERLKGVDSTLKIQPAELGDSAVYLCASSLGIDSKGGTGELFFGEGSRLTVL.

The V call is TRBV30, the J call TRBJ2-5; a weak D match, TRBD2 (6 bases). This CDR3 contains 13 residues. Trimming removed 7 bases at V and 7 bases at J, with 19 bases between. Germline V gene lookup returns CDR1 GTSNPN and CDR2 SVGIG (reference sequence). CDR3 in amino acids: CASGRGPRGTQYF. The CDR3 DNA reads TGTGCCTCCGGGAGAGGCCCTAGGGGGACCCAGTACTTC.

This clone was counted a single time. The gene calls are TRBV10-3 and TRBJ2-2; tentative D call: TRBD1 (5 bases). V lost 3 bases to trimming and J lost 1 base, with 6 bases between them. Germline CDR1 reads ENHRY; CDR2 reads SYGVKD. The CDR3 is made up of 14 amino acids. In DNA form, the CDR3 reads TGTGCCATCAGTGAAACAGGGAACACCGGGGAGCTGTTTTTT. This codes for CAISETGNTGELFF.

The V call is TRBV9, the J call TRBJ1-2; 10 bases line up with TRBD1. The CDR3 runs to 16 residues. The germline V gene has CDR1 SGDLS and CDR2 YYNGEE. Trimming at V came to 0 bases and at J to 8 bases, leaving 10 bases not matched to a gene. CDR3 sequence (DNA): TGTGCCAGCAGCGTAGCGATGGACAGGGGGTTGGGAGGCTACACCTTC. Translated, it gives CASSVAMDRGLGGYTF.

The V gene is TRBV27, the J gene TRBJ1-1; D is perhaps TRBD1 (6 bases). Germline loops: CDR1 MNHEY, CDR2 SMNVEV (reference sequence). The CDR3 covers 14 residues. V lost 4 bases, J lost 4 bases, and 13 bases lay in between. CDR3 loop: CASSSQQGSTEAFF. CDR3 sequence (DNA): TGTGCCAGCAGTTCACAACAGGGATCCACTGAAGCTTTCTTT.

V and J are TRBV11-2 and TRBJ2-7, with D maybe TRBD2 (5 bases). This CDR3 has 15 residues. Trimming pared 0 bases from V and 4 bases from J, leaving 13 bases between. Germline CDR1 is SGHAT and CDR2 is FQNNGV. DNA for the CDR3: TGTGCCAGCAGCTTAGAAGGGTCTAGCTGGTACGAGCAGTACGTC. Amino acid sequence: CASSLEGSSWYEQYV.

The V gene is TRBV4-2, the J gene TRBJ1-2; D is undetermined. The CDR3 covers 19 residues. The germline CDR1 and CDR2 sequences are LGHNA and YNFKEQ. The V and J ends lost 0 bases and 6 bases respectively, with 26 bases between them. The CDR3 DNA sequence: TGTGCCAGCAGCCAAGATATTGGGCGGAGGTACGAGAGGACTGATGGCTACACCTTC. Its protein is CASSQDIGRRYERTDGYTF.

The chain has TRBV6-6 and TRBJ2-7; TRBD1 might be the D (6 bases). Trimming cost V 5 bases and J 4 bases, with 15 bases left between them. CDR3 length: 14 residues. Germline V gene lookup returns CDR1 MNHNY and CDR2 SVGAGI (reference sequence). The CDR3 nucleotides are TGTGCCAGCAGTCAACAGGGCCGAGGGTACGAGCAGTACTTC. It is translated as CASSQQGRGYEQYF.

The CDR3 bases are TGTGCCAGCAGTGACTCGGGAAGGGGGCGCGGCACCGGGGAGCTGTTTTTT. Residues: CASSDSGRGRGTGELFF. The chain is built from TRBV6-4 and TRBJ2-2, with 7 bases fitting TRBD1. V dropped 0 bases and J dropped 4; count of bases not matched to a gene: 8. CDR1 is MRHNA, CDR2 SNTAGT, per germline. This CDR3 has 17 residues.

J is TRBJ2-5 and V is TRBV7-8; D is undetermined. Germline V lookup: CDR1 SGHVS, CDR2 FQNEAQ. The CDR3 totals 11 residues. V dropped 5 bases and J dropped 3 bases, with 4 bases sitting between them. The CDR3 region has the DNA TGTGCCAGCAGCCATAAAGAGACCCAGTACTTC. It specifies CASSHKETQYF.

V and J are TRBV7-9 and TRBJ1-6, with TRBD1 matching over 8 bases. The trim removed 5 bases at V and 10 bases at J, leaving 10 bases unmatched. Germline loops: CDR1 SEHNR, CDR2 FQNEAQ (reference sequence). The CDR3 loop spans 15 amino acids. CDR3 region: CASSAIDRGGSPLHF. CDR3 bases: TGTGCCAGCAGCGCGATAGACAGGGGTGGATCACCCCTCCACTTT. The full variable domain, with the rest looked up from reference TRBV7-9 and TRBJ1-6, is DTGVSQNPRHKITKRGQNVTFRCDPISEHNRLYWYRQTLGQGPEFLTYFQNEAQLEKSRLLSDRFSAERPKGSFSTLEIQRTEQGDSAMYLCASSAIDRGGSPLHFGNGTRLTVT.